This TCR beta chain is from a study of naive and memory T cell subsets. The library had UMIs added by 3' ligation of an oligonucleotide to TCR cDNA. Cells were not sorted; total RNA input targeted about 1 to 1,100 ng. General study results and limits: Potentially, T cell activation and differentiation skew this RNA-based measurement.

The SP2 primer and nested alpha and beta constant region primers amplified ligated cDNA in four rounds. For blood and skin samples, reverse transcription used TCR alpha and beta constant primers. TCRdb re-analysed the 5' RACE reads in MiXCR, keeping a single row per CDR3 protein. The sample records over 45,000 distinct CDR3 sequences, over 3.5% being singletons. This clonotype came up many times. What it recognizes is unknown. Germline-derived CDR1 and CDR2 are DFQATT and SNEGSKA (reference sequence). This CDR3 is built from 15 residues. With 3 bases removed from V and 3 bases from J, the gap between germline ends came to 18 bases.

J is TRBJ2-7 and V is TRBV20-1, with D tentatively TRBD1 (6 bases). The TCR comes from a female donor in good health. The chain's CDR3 is CSASQLLLGGYEQYF. The CDR3 DNA reads as TGCAGTGCTAGCCAACTACTACTAGGGGGCTACGAGCAGTACTTC.